The entry below describes one T cell receptor beta chain. This record belongs to a study of blood T cell repertoires in COVID-19. For the study at large: The United States, Italy and Spain provided the acute and convalescent COVID-19 samples. The analysed material was cDNA or gDNA that came from T cells, B-cell-depleted T cells, or PBMCs.

The table came from immunoSEQ multiplex PCR; TCRdb's copy has only in-frame clones and leaves some out. The sample lists 280,000 or so clones; approximately 83% were seen once. This study enrolled people aged about 18 to 90 from about 26 US geographic areas. Two consecutive negative NP/OP PCR tests, clearance, or resolved symptoms defined Cohort 3 recovery. With 1 base removed from V and 0 bases from J, the gap between germline ends came to 13 bases. The CDR3 totals 17 residues. Germline CDR1 and CDR2: SNHLY and FYNNEI. The chain has TRBV2 and TRBJ1-3; D gene unclear. The sequenced sample consisted of PBMCs or T cells enriched from blood (not recorded which). The clonotype originates from a man younger than 40 who had recovered from COVID-19. CDR3 in amino acids: CASSEGPRVFSGNTIYF. The CDR3 DNA reads TGTGCCAGCAGTGAAGGCCCGCGGGTATTCTCTGGAAACACCATATATTTT.